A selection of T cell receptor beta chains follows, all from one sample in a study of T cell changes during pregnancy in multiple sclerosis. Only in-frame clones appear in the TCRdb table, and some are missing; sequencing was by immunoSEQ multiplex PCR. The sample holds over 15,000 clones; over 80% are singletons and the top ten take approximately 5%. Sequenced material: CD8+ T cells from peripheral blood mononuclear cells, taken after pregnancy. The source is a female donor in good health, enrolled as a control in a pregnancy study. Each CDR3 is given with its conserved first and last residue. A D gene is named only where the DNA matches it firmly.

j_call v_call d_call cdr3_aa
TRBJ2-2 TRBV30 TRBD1 CAWSDPGQVTGELFF
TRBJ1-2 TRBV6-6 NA CASSYRGAMNYGYTF
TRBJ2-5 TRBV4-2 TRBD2 CASSQDRGGQETQYF
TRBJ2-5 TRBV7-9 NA CASSPPTAQETQYF
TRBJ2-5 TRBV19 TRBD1 CASKPGQGEEGQYF
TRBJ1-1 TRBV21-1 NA CASSKKGTGGPNTEAFF
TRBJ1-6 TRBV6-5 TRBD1 CASSYRDSSYNSPLHF
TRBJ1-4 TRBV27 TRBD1 CASSLDRVGEKLFF
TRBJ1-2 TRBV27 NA CASSLSGGLGYYGYTF
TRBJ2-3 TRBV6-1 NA CASSELVSPDTDTQYF
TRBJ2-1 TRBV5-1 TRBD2 CASSSGSGLAGYNEQFF
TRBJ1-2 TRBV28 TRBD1 CASSPTGDGYTF
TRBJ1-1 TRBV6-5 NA CASSYLPGGNTEAFF
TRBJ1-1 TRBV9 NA CASSVDNRWDTEAFF
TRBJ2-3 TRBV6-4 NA CASSDSSSGADTQYF
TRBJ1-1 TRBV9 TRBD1 CASSGQDRGELEAFF
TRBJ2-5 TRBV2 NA CASSGARETQYF
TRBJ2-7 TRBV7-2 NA CASSNTVGGPSYEQYF
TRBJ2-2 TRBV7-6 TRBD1 CASSLTGELFF
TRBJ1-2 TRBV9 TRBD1 CASSPRQGDGYTF
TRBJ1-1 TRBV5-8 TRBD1 CASSLSGQTSPEAFF
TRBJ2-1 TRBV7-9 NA CASSLAGGAGANEQFF
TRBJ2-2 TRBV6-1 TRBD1 CASSDGTGRPGELFF
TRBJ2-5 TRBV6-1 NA CATLRAHQETQYF
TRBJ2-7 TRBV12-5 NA CASGLINEQYF
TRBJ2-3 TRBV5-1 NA CASSPRGKDTDTQYF
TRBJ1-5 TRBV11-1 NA CASSLGRSDNQPQHF
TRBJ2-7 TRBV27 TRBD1 CASSLMQGAYEQYF
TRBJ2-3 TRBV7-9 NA CASSPTGTSTDTQYF
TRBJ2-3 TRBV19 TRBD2 CASSMGKTSKYTDTQYF